The 30 T cell receptor beta chains below were found in one sample sequenced in a study of read filtering for tumor transcriptome and immune sequencing. From roughly 0.4 ug of RNA, a library with molecular barcoded alpha/delta and beta/gamma adaptors was made. Each CDR3 protein gets one entry after TCRdb re-called the reads with MiXCR. The table lists some 43,000 distinct CDR3 sequences, around 15% of them singletons. The sample was a population of CD138-negative cells sorted from bone marrow. The receptors were gathered from a donor at least 40 years old with multiple myeloma.

Comment on this clonotype: Germline is not matched at one junction end, which may reflect a read error. The chain recombines TRBV6-2 or TRBV6-3 with TRBJ2-5; D unresolved. Germline lookup yields CDR1 MNHEY and CDR2 SVGEGT. The CDR3 totals 12 residues. This CDR3 reads CASKTLQETQCF. The DNA of the CDR3 is TGTGCCAGCAAAACCCTGCAAGAGACCCAGTGCTTC.

The CDR3 is CASSLGITSNSPLHF. The CDR3 nucleotides are TGCGCCAGCAGCTTGGGGATTACGAGCAATTCACCCCTCCACTTT. The chain couples TRBV5-1 to TRBJ1-6; D call uncertain. Trimming shortened V by 0 bases and J by 7 bases, and 11 bases separated the two germline ends. The CDR3 consists of 15 residues. Germline assignment: CDR1 SGHRS and CDR2 YFSETQ.

This clonotype has ten or more counts. The CDR3 here is CSVRRAATYNEQFF. The CDR3 bases are TGCAGCGTTCGGCGGGCGGCTACCTACAATGAGCAGTTCTTC. The V call is TRBV29-1, the J call TRBJ2-1, with D perhaps matching TRBD2 (5 bases). Trimming removed 5 bases at V and 2 bases at J, with 13 bases between. CDR3 size: 14 residues. CDR1 is SQVTM, CDR2 ANQGSEA, per germline.

This clonotype was observed many times. The chain links TRBV20-1 to TRBJ2-1; 13 bases line up with TRBD2. The CDR3 runs 13 residues. Germline V gene data show CDR1 as DFQATT and CDR2 as SNEGSKA (reference sequence). The V and J ends lost 4 bases and 8 bases, in that order; junction bases with no gene match: 2. The chain's CDR3 is CSATTSGRYEQFF. CDR3 coding DNA: TGCAGTGCTACGACTAGCGGGAGGTATGAGCAGTTCTTC.

This clonotype was seen at least ten times. This sequence joins TRBV4-3 and TRBJ2-1; D gene unclear. CDR1 is LGHNA and CDR2 is YSLEER in the germline V gene. The length of the CDR3 is 15 residues. Trimming pared 0 bases from V and 7 bases from J, leaving 13 bases between. This chain's CDR3 is CASSQDSQSQNEQFF. DNA for the CDR3: TGCGCCAGCAGCCAAGATTCACAGAGCCAGAATGAGCAGTTCTTC.

Of note for this clonotype: The CDR3 end shows no conserved phenylalanine or tryptophan, and so a read error is likely. The DNA is left out, because the CDR3 cannot be placed on it with certainty; the CDR3 is given as TCRdb lists it. V usage is TRBV29-1 and J usage is TRBJ1-2; the DNA was not compared with TRBD1, the D call given in the table. The CDR3 spans 15 residues, counting both ends. The germline CDR1 and CDR2 sequences are SQVTM and ANQGSEA. The CDR3 loop is CSVDSWGEANYGYAL.

This clonotype was observed many times. V usage is TRBV9 and J usage is TRBJ2-7; D gene uncertain. Germline V gene sequence: CDR1 SGDLS, CDR2 YYNGEE. The CDR3 extends over 10 amino acids. The V end was cut by 7 bases, the J end by 7 bases, with 9 bases between. CDR3 sequence reads: CASGDEEQYF. Written as DNA, the CDR3 is TGTGCCAGCGGAGACGAGGAGCAGTACTTC.

This clonotype turned up a few times. A much more abundant neighbour one base away suggests this may be a read error. The genes are TRBV6-2 or TRBV6-3 and TRBJ2-7, with TRBD1 identical over 9 bases. Germline V gene data show CDR1 as MNHEY and CDR2 as SVGEGT. This CDR3 region has 12 residues. DNA for the CDR3: TGTGCCTGCAGTTACCAGGACAGGGGATGGTACTTC. Translating it yields CACSYQDRGWYF.

This clonotype was seen at least ten times. The rearrangement links TRBV6-1 to TRBJ1-1; the D gene is possibly TRBD1 (6 bases). There are 14 residues in the CDR3. Trimming took 7 bases from V and 2 from J, leaving 14 bases between them. CDR1 is MNHNS, CDR2 SASEGT, per germline. CDR3 nucleotides: TGTGCCAGCACTATAAAACAGGGAAACACTGAAGCTTTCTTT. Protein sequence: CASTIKQGNTEAFF.

This sequence joins TRBV6-6 and TRBJ2-3, with D possibly being TRBD2 (5 bases). This CDR3 contains 12 residues. CDR1 and CDR2 (germline): MNHNY, SVGAGI (reference sequence). Trimming removed 6 bases from V and 11 bases from J, with 15 bases in between. This CDR3 reads CASSPTGILQYF. The DNA of the CDR3 is TGTGCCAGCAGCCCGACCGGGATATTGCAGTATTTT.

This clonotype was seen repeatedly, ten times or more. The chain couples TRBV6-4 to TRBJ2-2; 7 bases agree with TRBD2. The CDR3 runs 18 residues. Germline values: CDR1 MRHNA, CDR2 SNTAGT. Trimming removed 2 bases from V and 3 bases from J; junction bases left unmatched: 12. CDR3 sequence (DNA): TGTGCCAGCAGTGACCTTCTCCGGCGGGAGAGTTACACCGGGGAGCTGTTTTTT. This sequence encodes CASSDLLRRESYTGELFF.

This clonotype was recorded a few times. V gene TRBV4-1 combines with J gene TRBJ1-5, with D perhaps TRBD1 (5 bases). V was shortened by 0 bases and J by 4 bases, with 10 bases between the two germline ends. This CDR3 has 15 residues. CDR1 MGHRA and CDR2 YSYEKL come from the germline V gene. Written as DNA, the CDR3 is TGCGCCAGCAGCCAAGATGCAGGGCCTAATCAGCCCCAGCATTTT. It encodes CASSQDAGPNQPQHF.

As to this clonotype: A junction boundary mismatches the germline segment, possibly from a read error. This chain uses TRBV25-1 with TRBJ2-3, with D hard to call. Looked up from germline, CDR1 is MGHDK and CDR2 is SYGVNS. The CDR3 runs to 15 residues. The CDR3 nucleotides read TGTGCCAGCAGTTCCCAGGCTGTGGGCACAGATACGCAGTGTTTT. It codes for CASSSQAVGTDTQCF. The variable domain in full, completed from reference TRBV25-1 and TRBJ2-3, reads EADIYQTPRYLVIGTGKKITLECSQTMGHDKMYWYQQDPGMELHLIHYSYGVNSTEKGDLSSESTVSRIRTEHFPLTLESARPSHTSQYLCASSSQAVGTDTQCFGPGTRLTVL.

This clonotype was seen repeatedly, ten times or more. V is TRBV4-3 and J is TRBJ2-3, with D hard to call. CDR1 is LGHNA, CDR2 YSLEER, per germline. V was pared by 0 bases and J by 0 bases, with 7 bases between. The CDR3 totals 15 residues. The CDR3 bases are TGCGCCAGCAGCCAAGACCTGGGTAGCACAGATACGCAGTATTTT. Amino acid sequence: CASSQDLGSTDTQYF.

In this sample, this clonotype turned up many times. The chain combines TRBV6-5 with TRBJ2-2; D remains ambiguous. This CDR3 region has 13 residues. Germline values: CDR1 MNHEY, CDR2 SVGAGI. V gave up 10 bases and J gave up 0 bases, with 9 bases separating them. The CDR3 loop reads CATKASNTGELFF. Here the CDR3 DNA reads TGTGCCACAAAAGCGTCGAACACCGGGGAGCTGTTTTTT.

Concerning this clonotype: Just one base apart from a much larger clone, this may be a read error. The chain recombines TRBV29-1 with TRBJ2-5; maybe TRBD1 (5 bases). CDR1 SQVTM and CDR2 ANQGSEA come from the germline V gene. V dropped 7 bases and J dropped 2 bases, with 17 bases sitting between them. This CDR3 comprises 14 residues. Here the CDR3 reads CSAVRTGGQETQYF. The CDR3 DNA is TGCAGCGCTGTAAGAACAGGCGGACAAGAGACCCAGTACTTC.

This clonotype was found many times. V and J are TRBV29-1 and TRBJ2-1; 7 nucleotides match TRBD2. V trimming: 4 bases; J trimming: 0 bases; junction bases outside the gene matches: 3. The CDR3 consists of 14 residues. Germline lookup yields CDR1 SQVTM and CDR2 ANQGSEA. The CDR3 region is CSVARTSSYNEQFF. CDR3 sequence (DNA): TGCAGCGTTGCTCGGACTAGCTCCTACAATGAGCAGTTCTTC.

In this sample, this clonotype turned up many times. The V gene is TRBV5-1, the J gene TRBJ2-5, with 12 bases lining up with TRBD2. From germline, CDR1 is SGHRS and CDR2 YFSETQ. The CDR3 runs to 15 residues. V lost 4 bases, J lost 4 bases, and 5 bases stayed unmatched. The CDR3 spells CASSGLAGPGETQYF. In nucleotides, the CDR3 is TGCGCCAGCAGCGGACTAGCGGGACCCGGAGAGACCCAGTACTTC. The entire variable domain, with the rest obtained from reference TRBV5-1 and TRBJ2-5, is as follows: KAGVTQTPRYLIKTRGQQVTLSCSPISGHRSVSWYQQTPGQGLQFLFEYFSETQRNKGNFPGRFSGRQFSNSRSEMNVSTLELGDSALYLCASSGLAGPGETQYFGPGTRLLVL.

This clonotype was counted ten times or more. The chain combines TRBV14 with TRBJ2-1, with 8 bases lining up with TRBD1. In germline, CDR1 is SGHDN, CDR2 FVKESK. The junction had 4 bases not matched to a gene; V was cut back by 5 bases and J by 4 bases. CDR3 size: 14 residues. In DNA, the CDR3 is TGTGCCAGCAGCTTCCGGGACAGGTACAATGAGCAGTTCTTC. This encodes CASSFRDRYNEQFF. The variable domain in full, with the rest retrieved from reference TRBV14 and TRBJ2-1, is EAGVTQFPSHSVIEKGQTVTLRCDPISGHDNLYWYRRVMGKEIKFLLHFVKESKQDESGMPNNRFLAERTGGTYSTLKVQPAELEDSGVYFCASSFRDRYNEQFFGPGTRLTVL.

This clonotype was found many times. The chain uses TRBV12-5 and TRBJ2-2, with a weak D call TRBD2 (5 bases). Germline V CDR1 and CDR2: LGHNT, FRNRAP. The CDR3 extends over 17 amino acids. The germline V and J ends were trimmed by 0 bases and 5 bases, with 16 bases remaining between them. CDR3 protein: CASGLVEGSGWTGELFF. The CDR3 coding sequence is TGTGCTAGTGGTTTGGTAGAGGGCTCAGGTTGGACCGGGGAGCTGTTTTTT.

At least ten counts were recorded for this clonotype. The chain has TRBV5-1 and TRBJ2-5; 11 nucleotides agree with TRBD2. CDR1 and CDR2 (germline): SGHRS, YFSETQ. The CDR3 is made up of 14 amino acids. V trimming: 3 bases; J trimming: 5 bases; junction bases outside the gene matches: 3. The CDR3 loop is CASSSTSGGETQYF. In DNA, the CDR3 is TGCGCCAGCAGCTCCACTAGCGGGGGTGAGACCCAGTACTTC. The complete variable domain, with remaining parts taken from reference TRBV5-1 and TRBJ2-5, reads KAGVTQTPRYLIKTRGQQVTLSCSPISGHRSVSWYQQTPGQGLQFLFEYFSETQRNKGNFPGRFSGRQFSNSRSEMNVSTLELGDSALYLCASSSTSGGETQYFGPGTRLLVL.

This clonotype was counted at least ten times. Compared with germline, one end of the junction differs, possibly owing to a read error. J is TRBJ2-7 and V is TRBV5-1, with no clear D. The CDR3 sequence is 14 residues long. The germline V gene has CDR1 SGHRS and CDR2 YFSETQ. CDR3 amino acids: CASTLIGRSYEQYF. CDR3 nucleotides: TGCGCCAGCACCTTGATAGGCAGATCCTACGAGCAGTACTTC.

This clonotype was seen ten or more times. This chain uses TRBV3-1 with TRBJ1-5; TRBD1 matches 12 bases. V gave up 6 bases and J gave up 2 bases; unmatched junction bases: 8. The CDR3 runs to 17 residues. Looked up from germline, CDR1 is LGHDT and CDR2 is YNNKEL (reference sequence). The CDR3 DNA reads as TGTGCCAGCAGTCCGGGACAGGGGGCGCAGGGCAATCAGCCCCAGCATTTT. This gives the protein CASSPGQGAQGNQPQHF.

This chain links TRBV28 with TRBJ1-1; D unresolved. Germline CDR1 is MDHEN and CDR2 is SYDVKM. V lost 2 bases and J lost 7, with 14 bases in between. This CDR3 region has 14 residues. The CDR3 protein is CASSLGNLAGEAFF. The CDR3 DNA follows: TGTGCCAGCAGTTTAGGTAATCTAGCGGGTGAAGCTTTCTTT.

This clonotype was counted many times. The chain uses TRBV19 and TRBJ2-1; no firm D call. The CDR3 spans 14 residues. Germline CDR1 LNHDA, CDR2 SQIVND (reference sequence). V was trimmed by 10 bases and J by 4 bases, leaving 17 bases between them. The CDR3 nucleotides read TGTGCCACCACCCCGGCGAGCCTTTACAATGAGCAGTTCTTC. As protein: CATTPASLYNEQFF.

In its sample, this clonotype was seen many times. V and J are TRBV9 and TRBJ2-5; 10 positions agree with TRBD2. This CDR3 has 15 residues. From germline, CDR1 is SGDLS and CDR2 YYNGEE. V dropped 1 base and J dropped 1; count of bases not matched to a gene: 1. The CDR3 loop reads CASSVLAGVQETQYF. In nucleotides, the CDR3 is TGTGCCAGCAGCGTACTAGCGGGAGTCCAAGAGACCCAGTACTTC.

This clonotype was counted at least ten times. CDR3 bases: TGCAGTGCTAGGCAGGGCCTGGAGACCCAGTACTTC. Protein: CSARQGLETQYF. V is TRBV20-1 and J is TRBJ2-5; D is possibly TRBD1 (5 bases). The CDR3 spans 12 residues. CDR1 is DFQATT and CDR2 is SNEGSKA in the germline V gene (reference sequence). V dropped 3 bases and J dropped 5 bases, with 10 bases sitting between them.

This clonotype was counted at least ten times. This rearrangement joins TRBV5-1 to TRBJ2-7; D is undetermined. Germline CDR1 is SGHRS and CDR2 is YFSETQ. V lost 5 bases and J lost 0, with 9 bases in between. This CDR3 spans 13 amino acids. CDR3 DNA: TGCGCCAGCAGTGGCCGCAACTCCTACGAGCAGTACTTC. It codes for CASSGRNSYEQYF.

This clonotype was observed at least ten times. The V and J genes are TRBV4-3 and TRBJ2-3; 8 positions match TRBD1. The V and J ends lost 2 bases and 0 bases, in that order; junction bases with no gene match: 4. CDR3 length: 16 amino acids. Germline V lookup: CDR1 LGHNA, CDR2 YSLEER. The CDR3 region has the DNA TGCGCCAGCAGCCAACTTGACAGGGGAAGCACAGATACGCAGTATTTT. Protein product: CASSQLDRGSTDTQYF.

This clonotype was recorded at least ten times. V gene TRBV19 combines with J gene TRBJ2-1, with TRBD1 matching 9 bases. The V and J ends lost 5 bases and 0 bases, in that order; junction bases with no gene match: 2. Per germline, CDR1 LNHDA and CDR2 SQIVND (reference sequence). There are 15 residues in the CDR3. For the CDR3, the DNA is TGTGCCAGTAGTTCGGACAGGGGCTCCTACAATGAGCAGTTCTTC. As protein: CASSSDRGSYNEQFF.